Presented here are 19 T cell receptor beta chains from one specimen sequenced in a study of cytomegalovirus exposure and HLA in healthy donors (dated by TCRdb to about 2017). Libraries were made using the immunoSEQ multiplex PCR assay. A mixture of 60 forward primers for TCR Vbeta segments and 13 reverse primers for TCR Jbeta segments was used in the multiplex PCR. Sourced from immuneACCESS, this table was stored by TCRdb with only in-frame sequences that have V and J called. A share of the clones is absent; for the studies checked, an unresolved V gene accounts for under half, and the remainder has no known explanation. The sample data list 150,000 to 200,000 clones, and 81% of these were observed just once. Roughly 3.1% of the sample lies in the top ten. Sequences were obtained from PBMCs. Receptors were obtained from a man aged 35 to 55 in good health and CMV-seropositive.

The chain is built from TRBV7-6 and TRBJ2-1; no clear D gene. CDR1 and CDR2 from the germline V gene are SGHVS and FNYEAQ. Trimming pared 1 base from V and 0 bases from J, leaving 7 bases between. The CDR3 sequence is 15 residues long. CDR3 amino acids: CASSLGVTSYNEQFF. The CDR3 DNA follows: TGTGCCAGCAGCTTAGGAGTTACCTCCTACAATGAGCAGTTCTTC. Variable domain in full (rest from reference TRBV7-6 and TRBJ2-1): GAGVSQSPRYKVTKRGQDVALRCDPISGHVSLYWYRQALGQGPEFLTYFNYEAQQDKSGLPNDRFSAERPEGSISTLTIQRTEQRDSAMYRCASSLGVTSYNEQFFGPGTRLTVL.

The V gene is TRBV5-1, the J gene TRBJ2-1, with a tentative D call TRBD2 (7 bases). Germline V lookup: CDR1 SGHRS, CDR2 YFSETQ. Trimming removed 4 bases from V and 5 bases from J, with 19 bases in between. The length of the CDR3 is 16 residues. This CDR3 is CASSPDGGGGDNEQFF. As DNA, the CDR3 is TGCGCCAGCAGCCCCGATGGGGGGGGCGGCGACAATGAGCAGTTCTTC. The whole variable domain, remainder taken from reference TRBV5-1 and TRBJ2-1, is KAGVTQTPRYLIKTRGQQVTLSCSPISGHRSVSWYQQTPGQGLQFLFEYFSETQRNKGNFPGRFSGRQFSNSRSEMNVSTLELGDSALYLCASSPDGGGGDNEQFFGPGTRLTVL.

The chain couples TRBV5-1 to TRBJ2-2; D is unresolved. V was clipped by 1 base and J by 0 bases, with 10 bases between them. Germline V CDR1 and CDR2: SGHRS, YFSETQ. CDR3 length: 16 residues. The chain's CDR3 is CASSLRHPTNTGELFF. The CDR3 bases are TGCGCCAGCAGCTTGAGACACCCCACGAACACCGGGGAGCTGTTTTTT.

The chain combines TRBV5-6 with TRBJ2-2; TRBD2 might be the D (6 bases). The CDR3 contains 17 residues. Trimming cost V 3 bases and J 1 base, with 16 bases left between them. In germline, CDR1 is SGHDT, CDR2 YYEEEE. CDR3 nucleotide sequence: TGTGCCAGCAGCTCAACACTTAGCGGAGTGAACACCGGGGAGCTGTTTTTT. This encodes CASSSTLSGVNTGELFF.

The chain is built from TRBV27 and TRBJ2-1; 7 bases are a match to TRBD1. There are 17 residues in the CDR3. Germline CDR1 and CDR2: MNHEY and SMNVEV (reference sequence). V was pared by 6 bases and J by 0 bases, with 11 bases of the junction left unmatched. Here the CDR3 DNA reads TGTGCCAGCAGGGAATTAGGAGCAGGGGGCTCCTACAATGAGCAGTTCTTC. Translated, it gives CASRELGAGGSYNEQFF.

This clone appeared a few times. The chain joins TRBV11-2 to TRBJ2-6; maybe TRBD1 (5 bases). Per germline, CDR1 SGHAT and CDR2 FQNNGV. This CDR3 is 18 amino acids long. The V gene lost 5 bases and the J gene lost 1 base, with 18 bases spanning the gap. CDR3 protein: CASSKRGRSGSGANVLTF. CDR3 bases: TGTGCCAGCAGCAAAAGGGGCAGGTCTGGTTCTGGGGCCAACGTCCTGACTTTC. The entire variable domain, with the rest obtained from reference TRBV11-2 and TRBJ2-6, is as follows: EAGVAQSPRYKIIEKRQSVAFWCNPISGHATLYWYQQILGQGPKLLIQFQNNGVVDDSQLPKDRFSAERLKGVDSTLKIQPAKLEDSAVYLCASSKRGRSGSGANVLTFGAGSRLTVL.

The rearrangement uses TRBV5-1 and TRBJ1-6; TRBD1 matches at 7 bases. The V and J ends lost 0 bases and 9 bases, in that order; junction bases with no gene match: 9. The length of the CDR3 is 16 residues. Germline CDR1 reads SGHRS; CDR2 reads YFSETQ. The CDR3 spells CASSLDTDREGSPLHF. CDR3 sequence (DNA): TGCGCCAGCAGCTTGGACACTGACAGGGAAGGTTCACCCCTCCACTTT.

The rearrangement joins TRBV28 to TRBJ2-1, with D possibly matching TRBD2 (5 bases). Trimming removed 3 bases at V and 5 bases at J, with 8 bases between. The germline gives CDR1 MDHEN, CDR2 SYDVKM. The length of the CDR3 is 13 residues. Here the CDR3 DNA reads TGTGCCAGCAGTTTGACTAACCACAATGAGCAGTTCTTC. This codes for CASSLTNHNEQFF.

The chain is built from TRBV7-3 and TRBJ2-1; D is perhaps TRBD2 (7 bases). The V end lost 4 bases, the J end lost 4 bases, and 20 bases lay between the germline ends. Germline V gene data show CDR1 as SGHTA and CDR2 as FQGTGA. This CDR3 is built from 17 residues. The DNA of the CDR3 is TGTGCCAGCAGCTCATCGTTCGGGGGGCCCGGGTACAATGAGCAGTTCTTC. It translates to CASSSSFGGPGYNEQFF.

This clone was seen a handful of times. This CDR3 is also generated by other DNA sequences in the sample. The J gene is TRBJ1-3, the V gene TRBV15; D unresolved. The CDR3 extends over 16 amino acids. CDR1 is LNHNV, CDR2 YYDKDF, per germline (reference sequence). The V gene lost 0 bases and the J gene lost 0 bases, with 9 bases spanning the gap. Written as DNA, the CDR3 is TGTGCCACCAGCAGAGATCCGGGGAGCTCTGGAAACACCATATATTTT. Protein product: CATSRDPGSSGNTIYF.

This chain links TRBV19 with TRBJ2-3; 10 bases match TRBD1. Looked up from germline, CDR1 is LNHDA and CDR2 is SQIVND (reference sequence). CDR3 length: 15 residues. The junction had 7 bases not matched to a gene; V was cut back by 5 bases and J by 5 bases. The CDR3 DNA reads TGTGCCAGTAGTGGGGGGACAGGGGAAGGAGATACGCAGTATTTT. Amino acid sequence: CASSGGTGEGDTQYF.

The chain joins TRBV6-4 to TRBJ2-5; 11 nucleotides align to TRBD1. V was pared by 7 bases and J by 5 bases, with 3 bases of the junction left unmatched. From germline, CDR1 is MRHNA and CDR2 SNTAGT. This CDR3 has 13 residues. The chain's CDR3 is CASTGQGAETQYF. In nucleotides, the CDR3 is TGTGCCAGCACAGGACAGGGGGCCGAGACCCAGTACTTC.

The chain links TRBV6-5 to TRBJ1-5; D remains unclear. Trimming left V 6 bases short and J 2 bases short, with 5 bases between. The CDR3 has 12 residues. In germline, CDR1 is MNHEY, CDR2 SVGAGI. The CDR3 region has the DNA TGTGCCAGCAGGGGCGGCAATCAGCCCCAGCATTTT. Protein sequence: CASRGGNQPQHF.

The chain recombines TRBV5-1 with TRBJ2-1, with 15 bases aligning to TRBD2. After removal of 5 bases from V and 10 bases from J, the junction contained 7 bases not matched to a gene. Germline lookup yields CDR1 SGHRS and CDR2 YFSETQ. This CDR3 comprises 15 residues. Written as DNA, the CDR3 is TGCGCCAGCAGTTCCGGACTAGCGGGGGGGCAGGAGCAGTTCTTC. Protein product: CASSSGLAGGQEQFF.

The chain joins TRBV19 to TRBJ2-3, with D maybe TRBD2 (6 bases). Looked up from germline, CDR1 is LNHDA and CDR2 is SQIVND (reference sequence). This CDR3 has 14 residues. Trimming cost V 2 bases and J 5 bases, with 11 bases left between them. CDR3 sequence (DNA): TGTGCCAGTAGTATACCCGGGGGTTTAGATACGCAGTATTTT. As protein: CASSIPGGLDTQYF.

The chain recombines TRBV7-9 with TRBJ1-2, with D unresolved. Germline CDR1 reads SEHNR; CDR2 reads FQNEAQ (reference sequence). The CDR3 length is 13 residues. The V end lost 1 base, the J end lost 8 bases, and 11 bases lay between the germline ends. Here the CDR3 reads CASSLELELGYTF. The CDR3 DNA reads TGTGCCAGCAGCTTAGAGTTGGAGTTAGGCTACACCTTC.

This clone was recorded only once. The chain carries TRBV28 and TRBJ2-7; D possibly corresponds to TRBD1 (5 bases). The germline V gene has CDR1 MDHEN and CDR2 SYDVKM. This CDR3 comprises 14 residues. V was shortened by 5 bases and J by 3 bases, with 14 bases between the two germline ends. CDR3 sequence: CASSPGYRYYEQYF. In DNA form, the CDR3 reads TGTGCCAGCAGTCCCGGCTACAGGTACTACGAGCAGTACTTC.

The V and J genes are TRBV5-5 and TRBJ2-1; no reliable D call. The CDR3 is 12 residues long. V was pared by 3 bases and J by 4 bases, with 5 bases between. Germline loops: CDR1 SGHKS, CDR2 YYEKEE (reference sequence). This chain's CDR3 is CASSSRYNEQFF. CDR3 coding DNA: TGTGCCAGCAGCTCCCGGTACAATGAGCAGTTCTTC.

This chain connects TRBV4-1 to TRBJ2-7; D uncertain. Per germline, CDR1 MGHRA and CDR2 YSYEKL. The CDR3 is made up of 12 amino acids. Trimming removed 1 base at V and 6 bases at J, with 7 bases between. The CDR3 is CASSQVRGEQYF. Here the CDR3 DNA reads TGCGCCAGCAGCCAAGTGCGCGGCGAGCAGTACTTC.